This TCR beta chain was recorded in a study of shared clonotypes between healthy human individuals. The method was immunoSEQ multiplex PCR; TCRdb's version includes in-frame clones alone and lacks a portion of them. The table lists 2 million to 3 million clones, roughly 93% of them singletons. It was into CD45RA+ naive and CD45RA-negative memory subsets that the CD4+ cells were split. Sample: naive CD4+ T cells from PBMCs. The sample's subset: CD45RA+ positively selected. The clonotype comes from a man aged 18 to 29 in good health. Some clones in this sample may be carry-over from other donors' samples.

The CDR3 region is CASRSGTSGSPETQYF. The DNA of the CDR3 is TGCGCCAGCAGATCCGGGACTAGCGGGAGCCCGGAGACCCAGTACTTC. The chain couples TRBV10-2 to TRBJ2-5; 14 bases map to TRBD2. Germline CDR1 is WSHSY and CDR2 is SAAADI. Germline trimming cut 6 bases from V and 5 bases from J; bases unmatched to any gene: 8. The CDR3 spans 16 residues.